The 30 T cell receptor beta chains below were found in one sample sequenced in a study of blood T cell repertoires in COVID-19. Libraries were prepared by immunoSEQ multiplex PCR; TCRdb keeps only in-frame clonotypes and omits some of them. Seen here are 250,000 to 300,000 clones, roughly 87% observed once, and the top ten hold about 2.2%. Sequencing input: peripheral blood. These receptor sequences come from a woman in her fifties or sixties who had recovered from COVID-19.

The rearrangement links TRBV30 to TRBJ1-5; a possible D gene is TRBD1 (6 bases). There are 15 residues in the CDR3. The V end was cut by 2 bases, the J end by 1 base, with 12 bases between. Looked up from germline, CDR1 is GTSNPN and CDR2 is SVGIG (reference sequence). In DNA form, the CDR3 reads TGTGCCTGGAGTTTCGGGGGGCGAAGCAATCAGCCCCAGCATTTT. This gives the protein CAWSFGGRSNQPQHF.

This clone was seen just once. The V gene is TRBV3-1 (or the pseudogene TRBV3-2), the J gene TRBJ1-6; D remains ambiguous. CDR1 and CDR2 from the germline V gene are LGHDT and YNNKEL (reference sequence). This CDR3 spans 18 amino acids. V lost 1 base to trimming and J lost 0 bases, with 13 bases between them. Written as DNA, the CDR3 is TGTGCCAGCAGCCAAGGTCAGGCGTCGAGCTCCTATAATTCACCCCTCCACTTT. It encodes CASSQGQASSSYNSPLHF.

DNA of the CDR3: TGTGCCTGGAGCATCTTGGCCAACACTGAAGCTTTCTTT. Its protein product is CAWSILANTEAFF. The rearrangement joins TRBV30 to TRBJ1-1, with D unclear. V lost 3 bases to trimming and J lost 2 bases, with 10 bases between them. This CDR3 spans 13 amino acids. Germline V lookup: CDR1 GTSNPN, CDR2 SVGIG (reference sequence). The whole variable domain, remainder taken from reference TRBV30 and TRBJ1-1, is SQTIHQWPATLVQPVGSPLSLECTVEGTSNPNLYWYRQAAGRGLQLLFYSVGIGQISSEVPQNLSASRPQDRQFILSSKKLLLSDSGFYLCAWSILANTEAFFGQGTRLTVV.

This clone has only a few counts. The CDR3 DNA reads TGCGCCAGCAGCTCGGACATCTTTAAAGGCTACACCTTC. This sequence encodes CASSSDIFKGYTF. The chain links TRBV5-1 to TRBJ1-2; TRBD1 is a possible D gene (5 bases). The germline V and J ends were trimmed by 3 bases and 8 bases, with 14 bases remaining between them. Germline-derived CDR1 and CDR2 are SGHRS and YFSETQ. The CDR3 consists of 13 residues.

The chain uses TRBV6-6 and TRBJ1-2, with 10 bases lining up with TRBD1. The V gene end was trimmed by 6 bases and the J gene end by 2 bases; junction bases not matched to a gene: 3. Germline values: CDR1 MNHNY, CDR2 SVGAGI (reference sequence). The CDR3 runs to 14 residues. The CDR3 loop reads CASRRTGGNYGYTF. In DNA, the CDR3 is TGTGCCAGCAGGAGGACAGGGGGAAACTATGGCTACACCTTC.

This clone was seen a single time. Other DNA sequences in this sample translate to the same CDR3. The rearrangement links TRBV15 to TRBJ1-5; 7 bases fit TRBD1. Germline values: CDR1 LNHNV, CDR2 YYDKDF (reference sequence). The CDR3 sequence is 14 residues long. Germline trimming cut 0 bases from V and 7 bases from J; bases unmatched to any gene: 3. The CDR3 nucleotides are TGTGCCACCAGCAGAGACAGGGGGAGCCAGCCCCAGCATTTT. Translation gives CATSRDRGSQPQHF.

J is TRBJ2-7 and V is TRBV7-8; TRBD2 aligns across 7 bases. V dropped 1 base and J dropped 3; count of bases not matched to a gene: 6. The CDR3 spans 15 residues. Germline-derived CDR1 and CDR2 are SGHVS and FQNEAQ. CDR3 DNA sequence: TGTGCCAGCAGCTTAGAAGCGGGACTCCTCTACGAGCAGTACTTC. Translated, it gives CASSLEAGLLYEQYF.

The chain uses TRBV5-1 and TRBJ2-5, with 11 bases identical to TRBD2. Unmatched junction bases numbered 2, after V lost 0 bases and J lost 1 base. CDR1 SGHRS and CDR2 YFSETQ come from the germline V gene. The CDR3 sequence is 16 residues long. CDR3 in amino acids: CASSLGTSGRQETQYF. DNA for the CDR3: TGCGCCAGCAGCTTGGGGACTAGCGGGCGCCAAGAGACCCAGTACTTC.

This sequence joins TRBV19 and TRBJ2-7; weak D call: TRBD1 (6 bases). This CDR3 is built from 14 residues. Germline loops: CDR1 LNHDA, CDR2 SQIVND (reference sequence). V was cut by 5 bases and J by 3 bases, with 14 bases left in between. This CDR3 is CASSPAGTLYEQYF. The CDR3 DNA reads TGTGCCAGTAGTCCAGCCGGGACACTCTACGAGCAGTACTTC.

The rearrangement joins TRBV28 to TRBJ1-2; weak D call: TRBD1 (5 bases). CDR3 length: 15 amino acids. V was clipped by 6 bases and J by 3 bases, with 17 bases between them. Looked up from germline, CDR1 is MDHEN and CDR2 is SYDVKM. CDR3 in amino acids: CASSLPSRGDYGYTF. CDR3 bases: TGTGCCAGCAGCCTCCCCTCACGGGGGGACTATGGCTACACCTTC.

The chain joins TRBV6-1 to TRBJ2-1; D might be TRBD2 (5 bases). Trimming removed 2 bases from V and 7 bases from J, with 9 bases in between. The CDR3 totals 13 residues. Looked up from germline, CDR1 is MNHNS and CDR2 is SASEGT. The CDR3 DNA follows: TGTGCCAGCAGTGAATTAAGGAGGAATGAGCAGTTCTTC. Translating gives CASSELRRNEQFF.

This clone appeared a few times. The chain is built from TRBV23-1 and TRBJ2-1; possibly TRBD1 for D (5 bases). TRBV23-1 is reported as an ORF; its role is uncertain. The CDR3 is 18 residues long. The V and J ends lost 4 bases and 1 base respectively, with 20 bases between them. The CDR3 loop reads CASSRTSFTIPSYNEQFF. CDR3 DNA sequence: TGCGCCAGCAGTCGGACATCGTTTACTATACCATCCTACAATGAGCAGTTCTTC.

The rearrangement uses TRBV7-2 and TRBJ1-2, with D possibly matching TRBD1 (6 bases). V was clipped by 1 base and J by 8 bases, with 14 bases between them. From germline, CDR1 is SGHTA and CDR2 FQGNSA. The CDR3 covers 14 residues. The CDR3 spells CASSLEGGLGGYTF. DNA for the CDR3: TGTGCCAGCAGCTTAGAGGGGGGGCTGGGAGGCTACACCTTC. Complete variable domain (other parts from reference TRBV7-2 and TRBJ1-2): GAGVSQSPSNKVTEKGKDVELRCDPISGHTALYWYRQSLGQGLEFLIYFQGNSAPDKSGLPSDRFSAERTGGSVSTLTIQRTQQEDSAVYLCASSLEGGLGGYTFGSGTRLTVV.

The V call is TRBV3-1 (or the pseudogene TRBV3-2), the J call TRBJ2-1; 11 bases map to TRBD2. Germline V gene sequence: CDR1 LGHDT, CDR2 YNNKEL (reference sequence). V dropped 1 base and J dropped 5; count of bases not matched to a gene: 1. This CDR3 contains 15 residues. The CDR3 DNA reads TGTGCCAGCAGCCAAGGACTAGCGGGACACAATGAGCAGTTCTTC. Translated, it gives CASSQGLAGHNEQFF.

The CDR3 spells CASRLDWTAYEQYF. In DNA form, the CDR3 reads TGTGCCAGCAGACTTGATTGGACAGCATACGAGCAGTACTTC. The V call is TRBV27, the J call TRBJ2-7; TRBD1 is a possible D gene (6 bases). Per germline, CDR1 MNHEY and CDR2 SMNVEV (reference sequence). Trimming pared 6 bases from V and 4 bases from J, leaving 16 bases between. This CDR3 contains 14 residues.

The CDR3 coding sequence is TGTGCCAGTAGTTCCTCGGACAGATCTGGGGCCAACGTCCTGACTTTC. It encodes CASSSSDRSGANVLTF. The V gene is TRBV19, the J gene TRBJ2-6, with TRBD1 as a possible D gene (6 bases). Trimming took off 5 bases at V and 1 base at J, with 12 bases between the two ends. Germline CDR1 reads LNHDA; CDR2 reads SQIVND (reference sequence). CDR3 length: 16 residues.

This rearrangement joins TRBV30 to TRBJ2-2; D might be TRBD2 (5 bases). From germline, CDR1 is GTSNPN and CDR2 SVGIG (reference sequence). Trimming took 2 bases from V and 1 from J, leaving 17 bases between them. This CDR3 has 17 amino acids. The CDR3 is CAWSNPPRSGNTGELFF. The CDR3 DNA reads as TGTGCCTGGAGTAACCCCCCTCGGAGCGGGAACACCGGGGAGCTGTTTTTT.

This chain connects TRBV18 to TRBJ1-2; 8 bases are a match to TRBD1. The V gene end was trimmed by 1 base and the J gene end by 8 bases; junction bases not matched to a gene: 12. The length of the CDR3 is 16 residues. CDR1 is KGHSH, CDR2 LQKENI, per germline. The CDR3: CASSPLQGVALIGYTF. The CDR3 DNA reads as TGTGCCAGCTCACCACTACAGGGGGTGGCCCTGATAGGCTACACCTTC.

This clone was seen more than once but under ten times. The chain is built from TRBV6-4 and TRBJ1-1; D is undetermined. V lost 0 bases to trimming and J lost 4 bases, with 12 bases between them. This CDR3 has 15 residues. Per germline, CDR1 MRHNA and CDR2 SNTAGT. CDR3 protein: CASSDSTGAGTEAFF. The CDR3 nucleotides are TGTGCCAGCAGTGACTCGACGGGAGCGGGCACTGAAGCTTTCTTT.

V is TRBV9 and J is TRBJ2-3, with TRBD2 matching 11 bases. This CDR3 contains 16 residues. In germline, CDR1 is SGDLS, CDR2 YYNGEE. V gave up 0 bases and J gave up 3 bases; unmatched junction bases: 3. CDR3 protein: CASSVDSGRGTDTQYF. In DNA form, the CDR3 reads TGTGCCAGCAGCGTAGATAGCGGGAGGGGGACAGATACGCAGTATTTT.

The chain recombines TRBV29-1 with TRBJ1-4; no firm D call. Per germline, CDR1 SQVTM and CDR2 ANQGSEA. The CDR3 is made up of 13 amino acids. V was trimmed by 4 bases and J by 0 bases, leaving 6 bases between them. CDR3 residues: CSVGGTTNEKLFF. For the CDR3, the DNA is TGCAGCGTTGGAGGGACAACTAATGAAAAACTGTTTTTT.

V is TRBV19 and J is TRBJ2-7; D uncertain. Germline V gene data show CDR1 as LNHDA and CDR2 as SQIVND (reference sequence). V dropped 3 bases and J dropped 6 bases, with 12 bases sitting between them. The CDR3 has 13 residues. CDR3 coding DNA: TGTGCCAGTAGTATCTTGCCCGGTCGCGAGCAGTACTTC. This translates into CASSILPGREQYF.

J is TRBJ1-5 and V is TRBV11-3; maybe TRBD1 (5 bases). The CDR3 length is 18 residues. Germline-derived CDR1 and CDR2 are SGHNT and YENEEA. Trimming removed 4 bases from V and 2 bases from J, with 21 bases in between. The CDR3 DNA reads as TGTGCCAGCAGCTGCCCCCCTCGACAGTTTGACTGCAATCAGCCCCAGCATTTT. This codes for CASSCPPRQFDCNQPQHF.

V usage is TRBV19 and J usage is TRBJ2-2; D may be TRBD2 (5 bases). V lost 3 bases to trimming and J lost 5 bases, with 10 bases between them. The germline V gene encodes CDR1 LNHDA and CDR2 SQIVND (reference sequence). This CDR3 spans 14 amino acids. CDR3 in amino acids: CASSIRGRTGELFF. The CDR3 DNA reads as TGTGCCAGTAGTATCCGCGGGCGGACCGGGGAGCTGTTTTTT. Filled out from reference TRBV19 and TRBJ2-2, the complete variable domain reads DGGITQSPKYLFRKEGQNVTLSCEQNLNHDAMYWYRQDPGQGLRLIYYSQIVNDFQKGDIAEGYSVSREKKESFPLTVTSAQKNPTAFYLCASSIRGRTGELFFGEGSRLTVL.

In its sample, this clone was seen once. The chain joins TRBV20-1 to TRBJ1-2; D perhaps matches TRBD1 (6 bases). This CDR3 has 14 residues. V was shortened by 3 bases and J by 2 bases, with 13 bases between the two germline ends. The germline gives CDR1 DFQATT, CDR2 SNEGSKA (reference sequence). CDR3 sequence (DNA): TGCAGTGCTAGTACGAAGGGGGACAACTATGGCTACACCTTC. Translated: CSASTKGDNYGYTF.

The chain is built from TRBV28 and TRBJ2-2; 7 nucleotides match TRBD1. Germline CDR1 MDHEN, CDR2 SYDVKM. This CDR3 is built from 16 residues. V was pared by 7 bases and J by 4 bases, with 12 bases of the junction left unmatched. CDR3 coding DNA: TGTGCCAGCACCTTAGGGGGCAGGGTGGGCACCGGGGAGCTGTTTTTT. Protein: CASTLGGRVGTGELFF.

The genes are TRBV28 and TRBJ1-2; maybe TRBD1 (5 bases). Trimming pared 3 bases from V and 2 bases from J, leaving 7 bases between. This CDR3 comprises 13 residues. CDR1 MDHEN and CDR2 SYDVKM come from the germline V gene. As DNA, the CDR3 is TGTGCCAGCAGTTTGGGGCAGAACTATGGCTACACCTTC. Protein: CASSLGQNYGYTF.

V and J are TRBV9 and TRBJ1-1; 7 nucleotides agree with TRBD1. Unmatched junction bases numbered 9, after V lost 2 bases and J lost 5 bases. Germline CDR1 reads SGDLS; CDR2 reads YYNGEE. CDR3 length: 15 residues. CDR3 region: CASSVGGQFPTEAFF. In DNA, the CDR3 is TGTGCCAGCAGCGTGGGGGGACAGTTCCCTACTGAAGCTTTCTTT.

This clone appeared a few times. The chain has TRBV11-3 and TRBJ2-1, with TRBD2 identical over 13 bases. V lost 2 bases, J lost 0 bases, and 7 bases stayed unmatched. The CDR3 has 19 amino acids. Per germline, CDR1 SGHNT and CDR2 YENEEA. The CDR3: CASSLFGLAGVSSYNEQFF. In DNA, the CDR3 is TGTGCCAGCAGCTTATTTGGACTAGCGGGGGTGAGCTCCTACAATGAGCAGTTCTTC.

This clone was seen only once. V and J are TRBV10-3 and TRBJ2-5; 9 positions agree with TRBD1. The J segment lost 5 bases and the V segment lost 6 bases, leaving 4 bases of the junction unmatched. The CDR3 loop spans 13 amino acids. In germline, CDR1 is ENHRY, CDR2 SYGVKD. The CDR3: CAISGQGRETQYF. In DNA, the CDR3 is TGTGCCATCAGCGGACAGGGGCGTGAGACCCAGTACTTC.